Listed below are T cell receptor beta chains from one sample, sequenced in a study of cytomegalovirus exposure and HLA in healthy donors. Method: immunoSEQ multiplex PCR; TCRdb's copy keeps in-frame clones and lacks some. The table lists around 140,000 clones, about three quarters of them singletons, with approximately 13% in the top ten. The material sequenced was PBMCs. The receptors come from a middle-aged man in good health and CMV-seropositive. Both conserved end residues are part of each CDR3. The D gene is left open where the match is weak. The listing skips clone size in some rows; elsewhere it reads once, few, many or a size class.

v_call: TRBV12-5
d_call: NA
cdr3_length: 11
clone_size: NA
j_call: TRBJ1-1
cdr3_nt: TGTGCTAGTGGGATGGACAGTAAGGCTTTCTTT
cdr3_aa: CASGMDSKAFF

v_call: TRBV29-1
d_call: NA
cdr3_length: 13
clone_size: NA
j_call: TRBJ1-1
cdr3_nt: TGCAGCGTACTGACAAACTTCCTCACTGAAGCTTTCTTT
cdr3_aa: CSVLTNFLTEAFF

v_call: TRBV18
d_call: TRBD2
cdr3_length: 16
clone_size: NA
j_call: TRBJ2-3
cdr3_nt: TGTGCCAGCTCCATAGCGGGAGGGCCCGGGGCAGATACGCAGTATTTT
cdr3_aa: CASSIAGGPGADTQYF

v_call: TRBV13
d_call: TRBD1
cdr3_length: 14
clone_size: NA
j_call: TRBJ1-2
cdr3_nt: TGTGCCAGCAGTCGTACAGGGGTGACGTATGGCTACACCTTC
cdr3_aa: CASSRTGVTYGYTF

v_call: TRBV7-2
d_call: TRBD2
cdr3_length: 16
clone_size: NA
j_call: TRBJ2-3
cdr3_nt: TGTGCCAGCAGCTTAGGTTTGGCGGGAGGGCCAGATACGCAGTATTTT
cdr3_aa: CASSLGLAGGPDTQYF

v_call: TRBV4-3
d_call: TRBD2
cdr3_length: 16
clone_size: NA
j_call: TRBJ2-7
cdr3_nt: TGCGCCAGCAGCCAGCGATTAGTAGCGGGAGGTGGTGAGCAGTACTTC
cdr3_aa: CASSQRLVAGGGEQYF

v_call: TRBV28
d_call: NA
cdr3_length: 11
clone_size: once
j_call: TRBJ2-7
cdr3_nt: TGTGCCAGCAGGAGAATGGACGAGCAGTACTTC
cdr3_aa: CASRRMDEQYF

v_call: TRBV6-5
d_call: NA
cdr3_length: 12
clone_size: NA
j_call: TRBJ2-2
cdr3_nt: TGTGCCAGCGGTCACAGGGACGGGGAGCTGTTTTTT
cdr3_aa: CASGHRDGELFF

v_call: TRBV12-5
d_call: TRBD2
cdr3_length: 16
clone_size: NA
j_call: TRBJ2-5
cdr3_nt: TGTGCTAGTGGTCCGGGGACTAGCACACCCGAAGAGACCCAGTACTTC
cdr3_aa: CASGPGTSTPEETQYF

v_call: TRBV10-3
d_call: TRBD2
cdr3_length: 13
clone_size: NA
j_call: TRBJ2-1
cdr3_nt: TGTGCCATCAAGGCGGGAGTGAAGAGTGAGCAGTTCTTC
cdr3_aa: CAIKAGVKSEQFF

v_call: TRBV10-3
d_call: TRBD2
cdr3_length: 15
clone_size: NA
j_call: TRBJ2-7
cdr3_nt: TGTGCCATCAGCGCCGGGACTAGCGGGGCCGCCGAGCAGTACTTC
cdr3_aa: CAISAGTSGAAEQYF

v_call: TRBV28
d_call: TRBD1
cdr3_length: 16
clone_size: NA
j_call: TRBJ1-6
cdr3_nt: TGTGCCAGCAGTCCACAGGGGGGGGCAGGGAATTCACCCCTCCACTTT
cdr3_aa: CASSPQGGAGNSPLHF

v_call: TRBV6-1
d_call: NA
cdr3_length: 13
clone_size: NA
j_call: TRBJ2-5
cdr3_nt: TGTGCCAGCAGTGATTCAGGGTGGCAGACCCAGTACTTC
cdr3_aa: CASSDSGWQTQYF

v_call: TRBV6-1
d_call: NA
cdr3_length: 13
clone_size: NA
j_call: TRBJ1-5
cdr3_nt: TGTGCCAGCAGTGAAGTTCAGGGTCAGCCCCAGCATTTT
cdr3_aa: CASSEVQGQPQHF

v_call: TRBV5-4
d_call: TRBD1
cdr3_length: 14
clone_size: NA
j_call: TRBJ1-2
cdr3_nt: TGTGCCAGCAGCGTACAGGGGGCTTCCTATGGCTACACCTTC
cdr3_aa: CASSVQGASYGYTF

v_call: TRBV5-4
d_call: NA
cdr3_length: 15
clone_size: NA
j_call: TRBJ2-7
cdr3_nt: TGTGCCAGCGGGTCACGCGGGACAGCGTTCTACGAGCAGTACTTC
cdr3_aa: CASGSRGTAFYEQYF

v_call: TRBV7-3
d_call: TRBD2
cdr3_length: 16
clone_size: NA
j_call: TRBJ2-1
cdr3_nt: TGTGCCAGCAGCTTAGTAGCGGGAGGGGGCTACAATGAGCAGTTCTTC
cdr3_aa: CASSLVAGGGYNEQFF

v_call: TRBV5-4
d_call: NA
cdr3_length: 15
clone_size: NA
j_call: TRBJ2-7
cdr3_nt: TGTGCCAGCAGCGGAATAATTAGCGGCTACTACGAGCAGTACTTC
cdr3_aa: CASSGIISGYYEQYF